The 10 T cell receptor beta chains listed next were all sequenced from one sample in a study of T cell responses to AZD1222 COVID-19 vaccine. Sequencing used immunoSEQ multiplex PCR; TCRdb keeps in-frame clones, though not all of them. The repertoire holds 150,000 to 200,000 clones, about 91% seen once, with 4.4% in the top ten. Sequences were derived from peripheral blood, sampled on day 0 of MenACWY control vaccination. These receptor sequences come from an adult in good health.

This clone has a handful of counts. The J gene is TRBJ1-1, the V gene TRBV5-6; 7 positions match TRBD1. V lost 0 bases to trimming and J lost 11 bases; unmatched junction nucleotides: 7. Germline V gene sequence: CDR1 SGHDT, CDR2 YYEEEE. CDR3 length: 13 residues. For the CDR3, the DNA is TGTGCCAGCAGCTTGGGGAGACAGGGCCCCGCTTTCTTT. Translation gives CASSLGRQGPAFF.

In DNA form, the CDR3 reads TGTGCCAGCAGCTTAGTAAGTAATAGCCTATCGAACACTGAAGCTTTCTTT. The encoded protein is CASSLVSNSLSNTEAFF. V and J are TRBV7-2 and TRBJ1-1; D gene uncertain. The germline V and J ends were trimmed by 1 base and 1 base, with 16 bases remaining between them. The CDR3 is made up of 17 amino acids. Germline-derived CDR1 and CDR2 are SGHTA and FQGNSA. The full variable domain, completed using reference TRBV7-2 and TRBJ1-1, is GAGVSQSPSNKVTEKGKDVELRCDPISGHTALYWYRQSLGQGLEFLIYFQGNSAPDKSGLPSDRFSAERTGGSVSTLTIQRTQQEDSAVYLCASSLVSNSLSNTEAFFGQGTRLTVV.

CDR3 DNA sequence: TGTGCCAGCAGCCAAAAGATGGGAAGGGGAGTAGCCTCCTCTGGAAACACCATATATTTT. This gives the protein CASSQKMGRGVASSGNTIYF. This chain connects TRBV3-1 (or the pseudogene TRBV3-2) to TRBJ1-3, with D possibly matching TRBD1 (5 bases). CDR1 is LGHDT and CDR2 is YNNKEL in the germline V gene (reference sequence). V dropped 2 bases and J dropped 0 bases, with 23 bases sitting between them. CDR3 length: 20 residues.

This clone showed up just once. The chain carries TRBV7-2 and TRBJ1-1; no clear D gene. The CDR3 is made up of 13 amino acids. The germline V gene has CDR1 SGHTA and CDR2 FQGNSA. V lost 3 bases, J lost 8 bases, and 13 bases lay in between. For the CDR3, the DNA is TGTGCCAGCAGCTTCGGATGGAGGACGGAAGCTTTCTTT. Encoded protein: CASSFGWRTEAFF.

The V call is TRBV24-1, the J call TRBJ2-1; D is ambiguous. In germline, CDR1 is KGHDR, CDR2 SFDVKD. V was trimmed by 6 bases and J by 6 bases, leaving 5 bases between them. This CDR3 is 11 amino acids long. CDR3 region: CATSFSNEQFF. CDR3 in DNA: TGTGCCACCAGTTTTAGCAATGAGCAGTTCTTC.

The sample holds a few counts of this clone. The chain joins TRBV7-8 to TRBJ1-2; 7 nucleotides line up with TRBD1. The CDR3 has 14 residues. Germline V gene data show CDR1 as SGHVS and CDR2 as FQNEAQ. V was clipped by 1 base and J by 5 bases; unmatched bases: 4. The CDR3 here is CASSLEGARYGYTF. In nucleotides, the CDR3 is TGTGCCAGCAGCTTAGAGGGGGCGAGGTATGGCTACACCTTC.

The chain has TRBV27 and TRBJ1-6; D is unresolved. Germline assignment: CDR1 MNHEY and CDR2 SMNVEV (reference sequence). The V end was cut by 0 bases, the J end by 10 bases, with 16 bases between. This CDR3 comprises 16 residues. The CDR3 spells CASSLSPSGIGSPLHF. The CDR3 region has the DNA TGTGCCAGCAGTTTATCCCCCTCCGGGATCGGGTCACCCCTCCACTTT.

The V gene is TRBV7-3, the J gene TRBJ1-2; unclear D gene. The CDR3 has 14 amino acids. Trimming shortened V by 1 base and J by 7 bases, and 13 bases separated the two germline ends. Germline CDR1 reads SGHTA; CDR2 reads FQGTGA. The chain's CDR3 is CASSLSGSGGGYTF. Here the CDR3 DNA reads TGTGCCAGCAGCTTAAGTGGGTCCGGAGGTGGCTACACCTTC.

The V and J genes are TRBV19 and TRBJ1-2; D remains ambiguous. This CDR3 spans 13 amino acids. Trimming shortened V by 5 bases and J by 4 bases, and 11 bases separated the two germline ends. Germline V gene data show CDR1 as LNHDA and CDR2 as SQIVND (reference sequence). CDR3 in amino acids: CASSVGTIYGYTF. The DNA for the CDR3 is TGTGCCAGTAGTGTAGGCACGATCTATGGCTACACCTTC.

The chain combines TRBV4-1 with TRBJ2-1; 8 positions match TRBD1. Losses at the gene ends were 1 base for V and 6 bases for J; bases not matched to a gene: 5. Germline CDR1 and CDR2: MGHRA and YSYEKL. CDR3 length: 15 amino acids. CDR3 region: CASSQGQGAPNEQFF. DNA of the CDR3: TGCGCCAGCAGCCAAGGGCAGGGGGCCCCCAATGAGCAGTTCTTC.